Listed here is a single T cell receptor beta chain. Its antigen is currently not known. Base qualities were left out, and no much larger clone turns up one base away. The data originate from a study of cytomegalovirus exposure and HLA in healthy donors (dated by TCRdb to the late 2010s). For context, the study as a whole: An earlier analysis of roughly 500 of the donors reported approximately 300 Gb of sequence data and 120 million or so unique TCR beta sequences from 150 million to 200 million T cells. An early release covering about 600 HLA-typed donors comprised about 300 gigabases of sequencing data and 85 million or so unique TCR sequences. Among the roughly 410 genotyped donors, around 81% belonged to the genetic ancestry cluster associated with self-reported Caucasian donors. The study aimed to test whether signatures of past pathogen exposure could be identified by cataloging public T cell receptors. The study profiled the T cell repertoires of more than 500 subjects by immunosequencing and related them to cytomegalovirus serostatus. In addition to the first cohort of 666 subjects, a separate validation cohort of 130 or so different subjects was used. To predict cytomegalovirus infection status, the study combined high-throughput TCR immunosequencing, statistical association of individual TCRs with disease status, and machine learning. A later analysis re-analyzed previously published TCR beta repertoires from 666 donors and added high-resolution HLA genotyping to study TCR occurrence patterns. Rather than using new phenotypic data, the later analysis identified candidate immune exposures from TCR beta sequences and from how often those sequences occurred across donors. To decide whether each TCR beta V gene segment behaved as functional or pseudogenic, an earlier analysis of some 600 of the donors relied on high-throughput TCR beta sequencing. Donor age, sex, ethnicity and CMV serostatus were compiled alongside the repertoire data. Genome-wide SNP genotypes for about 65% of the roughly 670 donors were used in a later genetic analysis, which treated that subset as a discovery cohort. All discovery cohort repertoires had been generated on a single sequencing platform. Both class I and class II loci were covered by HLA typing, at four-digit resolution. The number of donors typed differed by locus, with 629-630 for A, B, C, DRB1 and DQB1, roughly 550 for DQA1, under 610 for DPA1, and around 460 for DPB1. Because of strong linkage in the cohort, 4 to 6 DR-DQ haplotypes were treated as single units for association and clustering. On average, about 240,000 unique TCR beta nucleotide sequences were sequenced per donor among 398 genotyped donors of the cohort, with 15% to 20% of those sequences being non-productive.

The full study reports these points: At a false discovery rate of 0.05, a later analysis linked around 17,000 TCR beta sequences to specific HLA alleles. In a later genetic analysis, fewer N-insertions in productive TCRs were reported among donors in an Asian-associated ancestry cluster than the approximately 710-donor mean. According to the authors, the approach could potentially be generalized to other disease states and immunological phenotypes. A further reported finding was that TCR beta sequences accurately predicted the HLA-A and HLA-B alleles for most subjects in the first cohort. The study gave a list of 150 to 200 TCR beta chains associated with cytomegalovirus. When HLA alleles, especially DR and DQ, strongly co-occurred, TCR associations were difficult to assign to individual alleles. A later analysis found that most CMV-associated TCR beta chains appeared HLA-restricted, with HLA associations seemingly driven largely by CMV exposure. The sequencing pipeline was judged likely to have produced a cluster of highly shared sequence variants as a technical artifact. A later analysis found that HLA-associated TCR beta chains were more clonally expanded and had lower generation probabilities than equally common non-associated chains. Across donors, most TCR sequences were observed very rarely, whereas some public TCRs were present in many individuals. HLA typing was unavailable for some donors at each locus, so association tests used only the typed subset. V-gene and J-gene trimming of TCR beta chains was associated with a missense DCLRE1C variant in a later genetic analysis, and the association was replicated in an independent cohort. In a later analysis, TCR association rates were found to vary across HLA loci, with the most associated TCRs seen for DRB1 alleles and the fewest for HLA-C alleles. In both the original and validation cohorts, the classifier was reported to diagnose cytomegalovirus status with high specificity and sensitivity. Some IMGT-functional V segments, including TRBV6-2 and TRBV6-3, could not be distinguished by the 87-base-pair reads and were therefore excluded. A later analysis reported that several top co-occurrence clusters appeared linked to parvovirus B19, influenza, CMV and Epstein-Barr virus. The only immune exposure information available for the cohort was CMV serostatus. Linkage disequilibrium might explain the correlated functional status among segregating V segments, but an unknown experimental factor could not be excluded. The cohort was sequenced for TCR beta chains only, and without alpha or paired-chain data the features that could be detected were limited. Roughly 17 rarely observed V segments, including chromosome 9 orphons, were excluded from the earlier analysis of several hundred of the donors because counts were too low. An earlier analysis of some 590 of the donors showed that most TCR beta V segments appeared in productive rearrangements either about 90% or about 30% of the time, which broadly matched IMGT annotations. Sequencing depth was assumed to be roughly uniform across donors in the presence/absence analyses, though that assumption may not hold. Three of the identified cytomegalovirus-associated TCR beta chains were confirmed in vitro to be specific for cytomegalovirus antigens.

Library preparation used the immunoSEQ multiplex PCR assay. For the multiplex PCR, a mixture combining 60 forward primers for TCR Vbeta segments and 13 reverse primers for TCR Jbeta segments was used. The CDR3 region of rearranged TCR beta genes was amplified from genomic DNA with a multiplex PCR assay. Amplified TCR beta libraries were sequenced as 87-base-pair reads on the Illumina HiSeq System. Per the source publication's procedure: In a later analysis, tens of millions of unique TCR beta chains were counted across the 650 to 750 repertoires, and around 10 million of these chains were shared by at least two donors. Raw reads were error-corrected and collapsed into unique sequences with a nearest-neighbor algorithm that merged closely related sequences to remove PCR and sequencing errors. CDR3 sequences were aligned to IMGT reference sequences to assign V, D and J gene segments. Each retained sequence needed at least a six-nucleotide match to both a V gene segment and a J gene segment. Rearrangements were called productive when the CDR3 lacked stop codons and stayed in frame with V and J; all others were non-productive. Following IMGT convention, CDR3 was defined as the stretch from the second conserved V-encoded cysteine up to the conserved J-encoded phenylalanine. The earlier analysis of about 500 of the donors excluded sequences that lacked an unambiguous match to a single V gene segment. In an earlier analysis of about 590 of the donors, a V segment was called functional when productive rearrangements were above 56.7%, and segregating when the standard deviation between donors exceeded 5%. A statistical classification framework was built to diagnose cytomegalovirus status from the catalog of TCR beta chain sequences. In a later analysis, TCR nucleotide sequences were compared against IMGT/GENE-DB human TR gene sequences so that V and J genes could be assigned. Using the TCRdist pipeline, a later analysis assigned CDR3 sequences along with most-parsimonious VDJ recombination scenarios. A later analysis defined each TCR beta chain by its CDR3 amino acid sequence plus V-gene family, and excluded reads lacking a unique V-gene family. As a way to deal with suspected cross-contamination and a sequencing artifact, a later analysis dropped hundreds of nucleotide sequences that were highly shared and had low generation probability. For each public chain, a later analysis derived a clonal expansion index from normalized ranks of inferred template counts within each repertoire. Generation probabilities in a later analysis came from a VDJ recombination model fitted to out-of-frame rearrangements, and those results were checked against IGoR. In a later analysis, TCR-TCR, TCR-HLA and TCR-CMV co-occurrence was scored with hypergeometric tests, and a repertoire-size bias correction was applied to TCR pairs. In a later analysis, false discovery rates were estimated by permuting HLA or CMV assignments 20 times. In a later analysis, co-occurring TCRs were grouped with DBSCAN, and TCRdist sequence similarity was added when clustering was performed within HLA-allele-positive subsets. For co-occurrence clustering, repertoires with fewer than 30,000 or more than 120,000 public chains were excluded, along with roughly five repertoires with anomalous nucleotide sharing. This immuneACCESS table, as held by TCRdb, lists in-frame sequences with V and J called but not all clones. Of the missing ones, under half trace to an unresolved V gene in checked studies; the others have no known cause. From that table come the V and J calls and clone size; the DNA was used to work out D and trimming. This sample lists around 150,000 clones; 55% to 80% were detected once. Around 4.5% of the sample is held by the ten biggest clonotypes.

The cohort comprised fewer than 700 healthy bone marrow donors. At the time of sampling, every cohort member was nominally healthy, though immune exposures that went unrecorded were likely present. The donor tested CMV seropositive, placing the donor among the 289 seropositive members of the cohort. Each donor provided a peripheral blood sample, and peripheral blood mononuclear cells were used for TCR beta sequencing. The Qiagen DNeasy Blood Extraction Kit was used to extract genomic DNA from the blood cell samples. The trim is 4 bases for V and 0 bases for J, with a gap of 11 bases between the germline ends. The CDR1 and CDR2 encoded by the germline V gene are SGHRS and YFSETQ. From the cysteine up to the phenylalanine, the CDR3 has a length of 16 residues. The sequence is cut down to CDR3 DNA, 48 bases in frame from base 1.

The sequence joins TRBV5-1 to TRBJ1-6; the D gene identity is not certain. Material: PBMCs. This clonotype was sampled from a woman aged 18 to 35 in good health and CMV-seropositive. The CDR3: CASSVRVSSYNSPLHF. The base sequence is TGCGCCAGCAGCGTGAGGGTTAGCTCCTATAATTCACCCCTCCACTTT.